Only one count was recorded for the clone carrying this TCR beta chain. Its antigen is currently unknown. Treatment was busulfan-fludarabine conditioning, a marrow graft, and cyclophosphamide on days +3 and +4. This sample is drawn from a study of T cells after posttransplantation cyclophosphamide. General observations from the study: Recipient CMV seropositivity and CMV reactivation strongly tracked TRB clonality.

Sequencing used immunoSEQ multiplex PCR; TCRdb keeps in-frame clones, though not all of them. The sample lists fewer than 12,000 clones; approximately 89% were seen once. Trimming took 2 bases from V and 0 from J, leaving 5 bases between them. This CDR3 is built from 14 residues. Per germline, CDR1 MNHEY and CDR2 SVGAGI. The TCR comes from a male patient in his 30s who received an allogeneic stem cell transplant from a related donor, was CMV-positive, and had acute GVHD only. Some T cells may be provided by the graft donor. The specimen was CD4+ T cells sorted from PBMCs, collected after allogeneic stem cell transplant with posttransplant cyclophosphamide. The V gene is TRBV6-5, the J gene TRBJ1-3, with unresolved D. The CDR3 nucleotides read TGTGCCAGCAGTTACGGCTTCTCTGGAAACACCATATATTTT. Its translation is CASSYGFSGNTIYF.